The table lists the clone carrying this T cell receptor beta chain with a count of one. The antigen is undetermined. Some clones are missing from TCRdb's copy, which holds only in-frame ones; the method was immunoSEQ multiplex PCR. The repertoire holds roughly 160,000 clones, over 80% seen once, with 1.9% in the top ten. The entry originates in a study of T cell responses to AZD1222 COVID-19 vaccine. Whole-study results and caveats: Researchers report vaccine-associated CD4 TCRs spanning spike, with dominance at 160-218 and 743-854. Repertoire samples came only from after the peak T cell response.

With V trimmed by 7 bases and J by 1 base, 3 bases remained unmatched. Germline V gene lookup returns CDR1 SQVTM and CDR2 ANQGSEA. The CDR3 runs 13 residues. The starting material was peripheral blood, obtained on day 0 of AZD1222 vaccination. This TCR was recovered from an adult in good health. The chain combines TRBV29-1 with TRBJ1-1, with 10 bases matching TRBD1. The CDR3 protein is CSAGDRGNTEAFF. The CDR3 DNA is TGCAGCGCGGGGGACAGGGGGAACACTGAAGCTTTCTTT.